Detailed here is one TCR beta chain. Its antigen is not known. The germline V gene encodes CDR1 SEHNR and CDR2 FQNEAQ (reference sequence). The CDR3 loop spans 18 amino acids. V gave up 1 base and J gave up 7 bases, with 22 bases separating them. These data originate in a study of post-analysis software for immune sequencing data. Whole-study findings and limits: Significantly lower normalized Chao1 diversity was seen in multiple sclerosis patients than in controls. Patients had higher frequencies than controls of five TRBV segments, including TRBV5-6, TRBV5-1 and TRBV20-1.

The authors incorporated unique molecular identifiers into the TCR beta cDNA libraries. TCRdb independently ran MiXCR on the PCR reads; one entry per CDR3 protein. Of about 820,000 distinct CDR3 sequences listed, approximately 53% are singletons. The chain joins TRBV7-9 to TRBJ1-4; the D gene is possibly TRBD1 (5 bases). The sequenced material came from blood. The TCR originated in a girl aged 10 to 17 with multiple sclerosis. For the CDR3, the DNA is TGTGCCAGCAGCTTAGGAGGGAGGCCGACAGCCGGAATTGAAAAACTGTTTTTT. Residues: CASSLGGRPTAGIEKLFF.